This T cell receptor (beta chain) was profiled in a study of spatial heterogeneity in lung cancer. Findings and caveats of the study: Counts of expanded alpha and beta TCRs within tumors tracked the tumor nonsynonymous mutation count.

This clonotype was observed at least ten times. Its target is not known. The size of this beta chain means little, since it is a stray read in a library made for alpha chains. Stated time point: sample taken at primary tumor resection. Trimming pared 5 bases from V and 5 bases from J, leaving 16 bases between. This CDR3 has 14 residues. TCRdb re-derived calls from the 5' RACE reads in MiXCR, one entry per CDR3 protein. The sample carries over 10,000 distinct CDR3 sequences, roughly 5.5% recorded once. V and J are TRBV12-3 or TRBV12-4 and TRBJ2-7; TRBD2 is a possible D gene (6 bases). Specimen: lung tumor tissue, collected at surgery. This clonotype was obtained from a male donor with early-stage non-small cell lung cancer. The CDR3 loop is CASSTTTGRNEQYF. For the CDR3, the DNA is TGTGCCAGCAGTACCACTACCGGGAGAAACGAGCAGTACTTC.